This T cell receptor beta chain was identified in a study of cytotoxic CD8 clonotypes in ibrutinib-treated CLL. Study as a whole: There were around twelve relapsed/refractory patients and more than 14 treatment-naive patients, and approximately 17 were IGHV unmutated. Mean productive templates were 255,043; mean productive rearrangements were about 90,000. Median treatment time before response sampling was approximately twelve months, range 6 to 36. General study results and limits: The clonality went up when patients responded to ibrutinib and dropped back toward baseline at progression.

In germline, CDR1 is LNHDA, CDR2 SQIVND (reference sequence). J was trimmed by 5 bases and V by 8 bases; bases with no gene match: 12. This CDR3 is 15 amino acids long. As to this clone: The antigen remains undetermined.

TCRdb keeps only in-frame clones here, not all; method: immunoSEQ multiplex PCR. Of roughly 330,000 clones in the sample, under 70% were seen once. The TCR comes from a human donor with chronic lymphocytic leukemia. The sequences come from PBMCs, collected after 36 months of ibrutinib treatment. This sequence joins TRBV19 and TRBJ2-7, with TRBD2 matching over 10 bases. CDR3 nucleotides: TGTGCCAGTGGGACTAGCGCAAGACGGGCAAACGAGCAGTACTTC. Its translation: CASGTSARRANEQYF.